This T cell receptor (beta chain) was captured by sequencing in a study of blood T cells in healthy people across ages. The second PCR ran about 7 to 12 cycles with a sample-barcoded 5' primer and J-beta primers. Carrying 12 random nucleotides, a template-switch adaptor labeled each individual cDNA molecule. TCRdb used MiXCR to reprocess the 5' RACE reads, holding one entry per CDR3 protein. The table shows around 800,000 distinct CDR3 sequences, with 40% to 50% occurring only once. As concerns this clonotype: The antigen remains unidentified.

Germline V gives CDR1 LGHNA, CDR2 YSLEER. This CDR3 region has 16 residues. V lost 4 bases and J 3 bases, leaving 17 bases between the germline ends. Study-wide results and limits: Researchers deemed the diversity estimates from one million T cells underestimates. Strong correlation linked observed beta diversity and percent naive T cells. Roughly linearly, TCR beta diversity per million T cells fell as age increased.

Sequenced material: blood. The sequence was obtained from a man aged 55 to 70 in good health. The J gene is TRBJ2-3, the V gene TRBV4-3; the D gene is possibly TRBD1 (5 bases). CDR3 region: CASSRKGKGKTDTQYF. The CDR3 nucleotides read TGCGCCAGCAGCCGCAAGGGTAAGGGGAAGACAGATACGCAGTATTTT.